This T cell receptor beta chain was found in a study of Ad26.COV2.S vaccination and SARS-CoV-2 variants. For the study at large: Donor allocation was to the COV1001 Ad26.COV2.S trial arm.

Study-wide results and caveats: Participants given vaccine showed non-spike TCR breadth similar to that of placebo recipients.

This CDR3 spans 16 amino acids. Looked up from germline, CDR1 is MDHEN and CDR2 is SYDVKM. The ends lost 4 bases at V and 2 bases at J; junction bases unmatched: 4. Treatment given: approximately 18 received Ad26.COV2.S at low or high dose, single or two shots; several received placebo; per-sample allocation not given. Samples were taken on day 63 after the first vaccine or placebo injection. As its vector, the vaccine had Ad26, which expressed Wuhan-strain SARS-CoV-2 spike. On this clone itself: Its antigen is still unknown.

This table comes from immunoSEQ multiplex PCR, and its TCRdb copy is limited to in-frame clones, with some not included. The repertoire holds 300,000 to 400,000 clones, about 88% seen once, with approximately 5.9% in the top ten. The sequences come from peripheral blood, collected in a trial of Ad26.COV2.S vaccine versus placebo. This TCR was sampled from a person aged 18-65 years who received the Ad26.COV2.S COVID-19 vaccine or a placebo. This chain links TRBV28 with TRBJ2-1; 11 nucleotides match TRBD2. CDR3 residues: CASSSLAGGTYNEQFF. CDR3 nucleotides: TGTGCCAGCAGTTCCCTAGCGGGAGGTACCTACAATGAGCAGTTCTTC.